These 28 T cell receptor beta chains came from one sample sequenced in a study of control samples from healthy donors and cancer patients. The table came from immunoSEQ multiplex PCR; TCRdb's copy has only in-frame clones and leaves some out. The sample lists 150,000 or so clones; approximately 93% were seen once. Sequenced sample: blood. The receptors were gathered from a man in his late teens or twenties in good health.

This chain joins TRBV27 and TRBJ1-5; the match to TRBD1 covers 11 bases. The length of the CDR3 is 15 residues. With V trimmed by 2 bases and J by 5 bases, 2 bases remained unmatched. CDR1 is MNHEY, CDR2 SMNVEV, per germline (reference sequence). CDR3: CASSLGTGGHQPQHF. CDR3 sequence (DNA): TGTGCCAGCAGTTTAGGGACAGGGGGTCATCAGCCCCAGCATTTT.

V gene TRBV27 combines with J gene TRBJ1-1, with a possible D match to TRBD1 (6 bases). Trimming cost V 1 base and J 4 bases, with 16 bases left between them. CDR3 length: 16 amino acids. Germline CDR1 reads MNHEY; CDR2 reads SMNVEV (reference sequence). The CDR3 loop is CASSLWGGERGTEAFF. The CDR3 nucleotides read TGTGCCAGCAGTTTATGGGGGGGCGAACGAGGCACTGAAGCTTTCTTT.

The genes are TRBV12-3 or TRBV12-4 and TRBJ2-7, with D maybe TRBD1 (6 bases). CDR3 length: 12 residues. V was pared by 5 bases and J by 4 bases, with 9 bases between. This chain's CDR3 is CASSPQGYEQYF. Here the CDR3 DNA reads TGTGCCAGCAGTCCACAGGGTTACGAGCAGTACTTC.

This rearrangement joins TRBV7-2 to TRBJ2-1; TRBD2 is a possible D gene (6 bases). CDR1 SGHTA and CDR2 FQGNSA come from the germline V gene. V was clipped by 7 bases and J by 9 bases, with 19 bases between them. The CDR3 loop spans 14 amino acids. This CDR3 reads CASTKNGGPVEQFF. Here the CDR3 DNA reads TGTGCCAGCACTAAAAACGGAGGGCCGGTTGAGCAGTTCTTC. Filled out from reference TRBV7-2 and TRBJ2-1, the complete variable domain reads GAGVSQSPSNKVTEKGKDVELRCDPISGHTALYWYRQSLGQGLEFLIYFQGNSAPDKSGLPSDRFSAERTGGSVSTLTIQRTQQEDSAVYLCASTKNGGPVEQFFGPGTRLTVL.

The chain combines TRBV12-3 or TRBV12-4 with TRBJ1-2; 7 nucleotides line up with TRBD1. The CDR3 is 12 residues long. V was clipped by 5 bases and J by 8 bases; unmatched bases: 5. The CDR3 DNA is TGTGCCAGCAGTACAGGGGCCGGAGGCTACACCTTC. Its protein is CASSTGAGGYTF.

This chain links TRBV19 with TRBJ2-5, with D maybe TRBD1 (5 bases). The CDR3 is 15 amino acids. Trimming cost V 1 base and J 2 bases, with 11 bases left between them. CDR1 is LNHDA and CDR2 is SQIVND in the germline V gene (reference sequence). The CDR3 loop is CASSIGQLPQETQYF. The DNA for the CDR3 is TGTGCCAGTAGTATAGGACAGCTCCCTCAAGAGACCCAGTACTTC.

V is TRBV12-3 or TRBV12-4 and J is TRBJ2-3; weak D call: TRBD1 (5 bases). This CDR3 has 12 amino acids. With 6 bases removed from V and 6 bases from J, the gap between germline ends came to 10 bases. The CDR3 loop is CASRPGMDTQYF. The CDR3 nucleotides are TGTGCCAGCAGGCCAGGGATGGATACGCAGTATTTT.

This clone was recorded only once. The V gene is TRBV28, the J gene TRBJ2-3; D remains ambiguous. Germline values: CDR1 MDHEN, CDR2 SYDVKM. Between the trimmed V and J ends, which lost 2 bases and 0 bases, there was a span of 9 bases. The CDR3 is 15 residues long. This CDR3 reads CASSLLGTSTDTQYF. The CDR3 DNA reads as TGTGCCAGCAGTTTACTAGGAACTAGCACAGATACGCAGTATTTT.

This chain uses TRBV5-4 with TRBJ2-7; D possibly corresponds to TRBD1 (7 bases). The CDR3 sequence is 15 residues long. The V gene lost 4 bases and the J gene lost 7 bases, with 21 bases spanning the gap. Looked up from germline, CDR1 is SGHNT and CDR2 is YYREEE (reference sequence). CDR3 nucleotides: TGTGCCAGCAGCCCGCCAGGGGGTGGCCGGGAGGAGCAGTACTTC. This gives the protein CASSPPGGGREEQYF. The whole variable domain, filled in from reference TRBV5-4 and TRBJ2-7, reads ETGVTQSPTHLIKTRGQQVTLRCSSQSGHNTVSWYQQALGQGPQFIFQYYREEENGRGNFPPRFSGLQFPNYSSELNVNALELDDSALYLCASSPPGGGREEQYFGPGTRLTVT.

The CDR3: CASTPGRLGNTIYF. In nucleotides, the CDR3 is TGTGCCAGCACCCCGGGACGCCTTGGAAACACCATATATTTT. The chain combines TRBV2 with TRBJ1-3; a weak D match, TRBD1 (5 bases). The CDR3 is 14 residues long. Trimming stripped 7 bases from V and 3 bases from J, with 13 bases between. CDR1 and CDR2 from the germline V gene are SNHLY and FYNNEI.

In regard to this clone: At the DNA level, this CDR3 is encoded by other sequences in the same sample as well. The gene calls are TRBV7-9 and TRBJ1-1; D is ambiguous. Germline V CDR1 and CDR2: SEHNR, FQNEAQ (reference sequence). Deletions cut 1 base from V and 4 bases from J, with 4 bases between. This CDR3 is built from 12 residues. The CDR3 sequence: CASSLGSTEAFF. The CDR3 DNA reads TGTGCCAGCAGCTTAGGGAGCACTGAAGCTTTCTTT.

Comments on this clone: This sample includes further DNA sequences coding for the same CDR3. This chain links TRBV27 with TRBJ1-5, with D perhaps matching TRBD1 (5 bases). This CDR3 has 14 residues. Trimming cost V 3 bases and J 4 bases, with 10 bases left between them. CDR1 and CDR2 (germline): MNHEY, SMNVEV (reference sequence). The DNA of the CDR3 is TGTGCCAGCAGTTTTAGAGGGGATAATCAGCCCCAGCATTTT. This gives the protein CASSFRGDNQPQHF.

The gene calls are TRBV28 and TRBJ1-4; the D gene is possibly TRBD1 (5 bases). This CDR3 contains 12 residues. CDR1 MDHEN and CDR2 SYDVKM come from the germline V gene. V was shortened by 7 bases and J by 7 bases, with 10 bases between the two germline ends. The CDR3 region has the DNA TGTGCCAGCAACGACAGTGGTGAAAAACTGTTTTTT. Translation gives CASNDSGEKLFF.

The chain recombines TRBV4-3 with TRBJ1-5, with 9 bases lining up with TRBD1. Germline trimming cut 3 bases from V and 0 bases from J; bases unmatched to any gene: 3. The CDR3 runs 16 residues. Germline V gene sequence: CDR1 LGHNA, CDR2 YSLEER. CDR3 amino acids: CASSQEQGASNQPQHF. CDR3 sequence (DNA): TGCGCCAGCAGCCAGGAACAGGGGGCTAGCAATCAGCCCCAGCATTTT.

The CDR3 region is CASSLFGLGTEAFF. CDR3 sequence (DNA): TGTGCCAGCAGTTTATTTGGTTTGGGGACTGAAGCTTTCTTT. This rearrangement joins TRBV28 to TRBJ1-1, with unresolved D. Germline-derived CDR1 and CDR2 are MDHEN and SYDVKM. The ends were cut back, 1 base at V and 5 bases at J, with 11 bases in the middle. The CDR3 loop spans 14 amino acids. The whole variable domain, remainder taken from reference TRBV28 and TRBJ1-1, is DVKVTQSSRYLVKRTGEKVFLECVQDMDHENMFWYRQDPGLGLRLIYFSYDVKMKEKGDIPEGYSVSREKKERFSLILESASTNQTSMYLCASSLFGLGTEAFFGQGTRLTVV.

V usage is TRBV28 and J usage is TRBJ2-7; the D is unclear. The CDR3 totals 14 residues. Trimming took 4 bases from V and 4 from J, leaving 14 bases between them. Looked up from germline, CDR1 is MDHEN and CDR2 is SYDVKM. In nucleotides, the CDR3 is TGTGCCAGCAGTTGGGGTAGCCACCTATACGAGCAGTACTTC. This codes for CASSWGSHLYEQYF. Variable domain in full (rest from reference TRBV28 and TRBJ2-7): DVKVTQSSRYLVKRTGEKVFLECVQDMDHENMFWYRQDPGLGLRLIYFSYDVKMKEKGDIPEGYSVSREKKERFSLILESASTNQTSMYLCASSWGSHLYEQYFGPGTRLTVT.

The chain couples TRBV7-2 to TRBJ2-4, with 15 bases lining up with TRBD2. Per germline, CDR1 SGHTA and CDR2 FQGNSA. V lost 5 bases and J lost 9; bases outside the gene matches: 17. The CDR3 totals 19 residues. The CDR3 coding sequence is TGTGCCAGCAGCCCCGGCCCCGGACTAGCGGGAGGGCCTAATGGCATTCAGTACTTC. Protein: CASSPGPGLAGGPNGIQYF.

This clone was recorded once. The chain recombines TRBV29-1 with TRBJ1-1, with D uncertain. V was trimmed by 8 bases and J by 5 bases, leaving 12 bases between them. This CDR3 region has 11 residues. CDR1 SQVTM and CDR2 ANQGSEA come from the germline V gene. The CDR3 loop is CSTLKGTEAFF. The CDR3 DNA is TGCAGCACGTTGAAAGGGACTGAAGCTTTCTTT.

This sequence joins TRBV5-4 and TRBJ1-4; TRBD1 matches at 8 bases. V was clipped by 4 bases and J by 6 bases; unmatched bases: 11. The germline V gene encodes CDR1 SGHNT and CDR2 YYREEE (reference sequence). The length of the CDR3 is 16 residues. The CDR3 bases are TGTGCCAGCAGCATATTAACAGGGGGTGAGGATGAAAAACTGTTTTTT. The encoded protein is CASSILTGGEDEKLFF.

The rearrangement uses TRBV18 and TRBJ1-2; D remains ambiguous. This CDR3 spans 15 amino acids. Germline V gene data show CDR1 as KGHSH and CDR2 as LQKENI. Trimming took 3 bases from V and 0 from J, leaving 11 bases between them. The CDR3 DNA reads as TGTGCCAGCTCACCTGCGGTAACTGCTAACTATGGCTACACCTTC. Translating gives CASSPAVTANYGYTF.

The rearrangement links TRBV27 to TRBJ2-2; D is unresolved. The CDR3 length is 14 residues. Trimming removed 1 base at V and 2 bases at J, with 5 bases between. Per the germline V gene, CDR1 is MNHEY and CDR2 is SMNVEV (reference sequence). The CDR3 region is CASSLLRNTGELFF. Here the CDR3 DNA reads TGTGCCAGCAGTTTATTACGTAACACCGGGGAGCTGTTTTTT.

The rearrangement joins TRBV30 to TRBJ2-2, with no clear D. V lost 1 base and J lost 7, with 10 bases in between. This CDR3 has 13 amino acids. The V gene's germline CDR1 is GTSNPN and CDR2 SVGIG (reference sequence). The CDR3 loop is CAWSGRKGGELFF. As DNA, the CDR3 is TGTGCCTGGAGTGGCAGAAAGGGCGGGGAGCTGTTTTTT.

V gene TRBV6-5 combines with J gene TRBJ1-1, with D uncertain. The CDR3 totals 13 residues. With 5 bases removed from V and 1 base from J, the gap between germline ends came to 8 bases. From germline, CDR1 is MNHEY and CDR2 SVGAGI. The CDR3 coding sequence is TGTGCCAGCAGTAAAAGAGGGAACACTGAAGCTTTCTTT. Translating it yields CASSKRGNTEAFF.

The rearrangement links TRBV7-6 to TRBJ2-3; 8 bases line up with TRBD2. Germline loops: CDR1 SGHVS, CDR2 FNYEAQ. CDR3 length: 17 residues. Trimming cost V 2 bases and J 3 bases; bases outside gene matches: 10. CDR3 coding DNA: TGTGCCAGCAGCTTAAGTCCAGCGGGGGCGTGGACAGATACGCAGTATTTT. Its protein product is CASSLSPAGAWTDTQYF.

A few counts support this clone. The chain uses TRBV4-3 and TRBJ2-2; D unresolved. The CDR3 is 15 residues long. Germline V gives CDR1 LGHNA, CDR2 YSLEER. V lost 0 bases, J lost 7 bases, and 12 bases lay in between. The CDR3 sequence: CASSQDPQGGGELFF. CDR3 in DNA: TGCGCCAGCAGCCAAGACCCCCAAGGCGGCGGGGAGCTGTTTTTT.

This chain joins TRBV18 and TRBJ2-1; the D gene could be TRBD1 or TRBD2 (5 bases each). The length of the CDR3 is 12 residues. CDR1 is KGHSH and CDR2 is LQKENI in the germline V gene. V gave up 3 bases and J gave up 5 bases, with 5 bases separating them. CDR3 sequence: CASSPGDNEQFF. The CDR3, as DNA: TGTGCCAGCTCACCGGGGGACAATGAGCAGTTCTTC.

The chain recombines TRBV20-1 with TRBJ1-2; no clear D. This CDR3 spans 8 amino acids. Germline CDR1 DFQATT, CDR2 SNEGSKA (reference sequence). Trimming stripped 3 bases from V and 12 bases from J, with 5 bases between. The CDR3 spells CSASFNTF. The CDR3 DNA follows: TGCAGTGCTAGTTTTAACACCTTC.

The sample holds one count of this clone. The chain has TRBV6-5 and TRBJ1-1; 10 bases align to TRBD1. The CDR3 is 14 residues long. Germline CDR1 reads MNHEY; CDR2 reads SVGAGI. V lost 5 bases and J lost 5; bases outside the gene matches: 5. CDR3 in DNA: TGTGCCAGCAGTCCGACAGGGGGCGCAACTGAAGCTTTCTTT. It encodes CASSPTGGATEAFF.